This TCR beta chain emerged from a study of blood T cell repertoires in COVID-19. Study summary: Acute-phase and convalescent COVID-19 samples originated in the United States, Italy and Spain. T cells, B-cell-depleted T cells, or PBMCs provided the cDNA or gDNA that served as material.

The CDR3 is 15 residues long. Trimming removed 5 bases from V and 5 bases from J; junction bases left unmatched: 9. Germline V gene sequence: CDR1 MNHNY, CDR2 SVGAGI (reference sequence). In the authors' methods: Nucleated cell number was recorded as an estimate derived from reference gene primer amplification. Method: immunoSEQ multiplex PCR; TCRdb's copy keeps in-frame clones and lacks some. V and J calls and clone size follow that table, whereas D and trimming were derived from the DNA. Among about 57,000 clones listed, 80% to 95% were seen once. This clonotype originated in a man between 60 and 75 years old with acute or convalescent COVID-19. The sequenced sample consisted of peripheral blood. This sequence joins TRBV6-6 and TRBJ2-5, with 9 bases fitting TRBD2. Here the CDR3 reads CASSPRVAGVETQYF. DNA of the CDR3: TGTGCCAGCAGTCCCCGGGTAGCGGGAGTGGAGACCCAGTACTTC.